These 21 T cell receptor beta chains share one sample of origin, sequenced in a study of T cell responses to AZD1222 COVID-19 vaccine. The data were produced by immunoSEQ multiplex PCR, yet TCRdb's version contains in-frame clones alone and is incomplete. The sample consists of 90,000 to 120,000 clones, under 95% of them appearing once. The starting material was peripheral blood, obtained 28 days after the second AZD1222 dose. These receptor sequences come from an adult who received the AZD1222 COVID-19 vaccine.

This sequence joins TRBV7-2 and TRBJ2-3; TRBD2 aligns across 12 bases. The germline V gene has CDR1 SGHTA and CDR2 FQGNSA. The CDR3 is made up of 17 amino acids. J gave up 6 bases and V 3 bases, and 10 bases lay outside the gene matches. CDR3 nucleotide sequence: TGTGCCAGCAGCTTTCTAGCGGGGGGGGGACGGGCCGATACGCAGTATTTT. As protein: CASSFLAGGGRADTQYF.

The J gene is TRBJ1-4, the V gene TRBV28; maybe TRBD1 (6 bases). Trimming shortened V by 6 bases and J by 6 bases, and 17 bases separated the two germline ends. Per germline, CDR1 MDHEN and CDR2 SYDVKM. This CDR3 contains 15 residues. CDR3 sequence: CASSTRQDWDEKLFF. DNA for the CDR3: TGTGCCAGCAGCACACGACAGGACTGGGATGAAAAACTGTTTTTT.

This chain joins TRBV30 and TRBJ2-5; perhaps TRBD1 as D (6 bases). Trimming cost V 4 bases and J 0 bases, with 15 bases left between them. There are 15 residues in the CDR3. Germline loops: CDR1 GTSNPN, CDR2 SVGIG (reference sequence). CDR3 amino acids: CAWTFMGDNQETQYF. The CDR3 bases are TGTGCCTGGACCTTTATGGGGGACAACCAAGAGACCCAGTACTTC.

This rearrangement joins TRBV9 to TRBJ2-1; unclear D gene. V dropped 4 bases and J dropped 2 bases, with 16 bases sitting between them. The V gene's germline CDR1 is SGDLS and CDR2 YYNGEE. The CDR3 extends over 16 amino acids. The CDR3 here is CASSTPAMETYNEQFF. Written as DNA, the CDR3 is TGTGCCAGCAGCACCCCAGCAATGGAGACCTACAATGAGCAGTTCTTC.

This chain joins TRBV28 and TRBJ2-7; D is perhaps TRBD1 (5 bases). V lost 9 bases, J lost 7 bases, and 7 bases lay in between. The CDR3 contains 9 residues. Germline loops: CDR1 MDHEN, CDR2 SYDVKM. The CDR3 is CASRGEQYF. As DNA, the CDR3 is TGTGCCAGTAGGGGTGAGCAGTACTTC.

The rearrangement joins TRBV27 to TRBJ2-3, with a possible D match to TRBD2 (5 bases). V lost 7 bases to trimming and J lost 0 bases, with 14 bases between them. CDR1 is MNHEY, CDR2 SMNVEV, per germline (reference sequence). This CDR3 comprises 15 residues. The CDR3, as DNA: TGTGCCAGCAAGGCTAGCCCTGGGAGCACAGATACGCAGTATTTT. Protein sequence: CASKASPGSTDTQYF.

This chain uses TRBV7-2 with TRBJ2-3; 7 nucleotides line up with TRBD2. This CDR3 comprises 15 residues. The trim removed 5 bases at V and 2 bases at J, leaving 7 bases unmatched. Per the germline V gene, CDR1 is SGHTA and CDR2 is FQGNSA. The chain's CDR3 is CASSTTRDYTDTQYF. CDR3 sequence (DNA): TGTGCCAGCAGCACCACCCGGGACTACACAGATACGCAGTATTTT.

The chain recombines TRBV15 with TRBJ2-5, with TRBD2 identical over 12 bases. Per germline, CDR1 LNHNV and CDR2 YYDKDF (reference sequence). Losses at the gene ends were 1 base for V and 5 bases for J; bases not matched to a gene: 8. The length of the CDR3 is 17 residues. Here the CDR3 reads CATSRASGRAVWETQYF. CDR3 coding DNA: TGTGCCACCAGCAGAGCTAGCGGGAGGGCCGTTTGGGAGACCCAGTACTTC.

The chain is built from TRBV6-5 and TRBJ1-5, with a tentative D call TRBD1 (5 bases). Germline lookup yields CDR1 MNHEY and CDR2 SVGAGI. Trimming stripped 7 bases from V and 0 bases from J, with 13 bases between. This CDR3 is 15 amino acids long. The CDR3, as DNA: TGTGCCAGCATTTCGGGGGTCAATAGCAATCAGCCCCAGCATTTT. It encodes CASISGVNSNQPQHF.

The chain links TRBV24-1 to TRBJ1-5, with 10 bases matching TRBD1. The CDR3 is made up of 16 amino acids. Germline CDR1 KGHDR, CDR2 SFDVKD. V trimming: 2 bases; J trimming: 2 bases; junction bases outside the gene matches: 2. The CDR3 nucleotides read TGTGCCACCAGTGATTCCGGGACAGGGGGCAATCAGCCCCAGCATTTT. It encodes CATSDSGTGGNQPQHF.

The V call is TRBV28, the J call TRBJ1-2; D not resolved. CDR1 MDHEN and CDR2 SYDVKM come from the germline V gene. The V and J ends lost 3 bases and 2 bases respectively, with 7 bases between them. The CDR3 loop spans 13 amino acids. The CDR3 reads CASSFEYNYGYTF. In DNA, the CDR3 is TGTGCCAGCAGTTTCGAGTACAACTATGGCTACACCTTC.

The V call is TRBV9, the J call TRBJ1-3; D is possibly TRBD1 (6 bases). The CDR3 covers 18 residues. V dropped 4 bases and J dropped 0 bases, with 20 bases sitting between them. Germline CDR1 reads SGDLS; CDR2 reads YYNGEE. CDR3 protein: CASSLGGGGKLSGNTIYF. The CDR3 nucleotides read TGTGCCAGCAGCCTAGGAGGGGGAGGGAAACTCTCTGGAAACACCATATATTTT. Filled out from reference TRBV9 and TRBJ1-3, the complete variable domain reads DSGVTQTPKHLITATGQRVTLRCSPRSGDLSVYWYQQSLDQGLQFLIQYYNGEERAKGNILERFSAQQFPDLHSELNLSSLELGDSALYFCASSLGGGGKLSGNTIYFGEGSWLTVV.

This sequence joins TRBV7-9 and TRBJ1-2; possibly TRBD1 for D (6 bases). V lost 1 base, J lost 6 bases, and 12 bases lay in between. Germline V lookup: CDR1 SEHNR, CDR2 FQNEAQ (reference sequence). This CDR3 is built from 14 residues. The CDR3 protein is CASSLVSQGNGYTF. Here the CDR3 DNA reads TGTGCCAGCAGCTTAGTGTCCCAGGGGAATGGCTACACCTTC.

J is TRBJ2-1 and V is TRBV18; 9 bases map to TRBD2. This CDR3 is 15 amino acids long. With V trimmed by 3 bases and J by 8 bases, 8 bases remained unmatched. Germline-derived CDR1 and CDR2 are KGHSH and LQKENI. The CDR3 sequence is CASSPSTLAGYEQFF. As DNA, the CDR3 is TGTGCCAGCTCACCCTCTACGCTAGCGGGATATGAGCAGTTCTTC.

This chain connects TRBV11-2 to TRBJ1-6; 7 bases agree with TRBD1. Germline V lookup: CDR1 SGHAT, CDR2 FQNNGV. The CDR3 runs 17 residues. With 4 bases clipped from V and 0 bases from J, the junction kept 6 bases outside the gene matches. This CDR3 is CASSSPGQNSYNSPLHF. Here the CDR3 DNA reads TGTGCCAGCAGCTCACCGGGACAGAACTCCTATAATTCACCCCTCCACTTT.

The chain joins TRBV5-5 to TRBJ1-6; D is unclear. Trimming stripped 1 base from V and 0 bases from J, with 8 bases between. The CDR3 runs 16 residues. Germline V gene sequence: CDR1 SGHKS, CDR2 YYEKEE (reference sequence). In nucleotides, the CDR3 is TGTGCCAGCAGCTTGCAAGATAGCTCCTATAATTCACCCCTCCACTTT. Amino acid sequence: CASSLQDSSYNSPLHF.

The chain recombines TRBV11-2 with TRBJ1-6; 7 bases map to TRBD1. The J segment lost 6 bases and the V segment lost 1 base, leaving 3 bases of the junction unmatched. Germline V gene sequence: CDR1 SGHAT, CDR2 FQNNGV. This CDR3 is 15 amino acids long. The CDR3 sequence: CASSLGTGLNSPLHF. Written as DNA, the CDR3 is TGTGCCAGCAGCTTAGGGACAGGCCTTAATTCACCCCTCCACTTT.

The chain joins TRBV12-3 or TRBV12-4 to TRBJ1-2; D is unresolved. CDR3 length: 13 residues. Trimming shortened V by 4 bases and J by 4 bases, and 10 bases separated the two germline ends. CDR3 loop: CASSSTLTYGYTF. Written as DNA, the CDR3 is TGTGCCAGCAGTTCCACATTAACCTATGGCTACACCTTC.

The rearrangement links TRBV6-5 to TRBJ2-3, with a weak D call TRBD2 (6 bases). The V gene lost 7 bases and the J gene lost 0 bases, with 14 bases spanning the gap. The CDR3 loop spans 15 amino acids. Germline V gene sequence: CDR1 MNHEY, CDR2 SVGAGI. The CDR3 loop reads CASIQLAPSTDTQYF. CDR3 bases: TGTGCCAGCATACAACTAGCCCCTAGCACAGATACGCAGTATTTT.

The chain couples TRBV28 to TRBJ1-5, with TRBD1 as a possible D gene (5 bases). Trimming cost V 8 bases and J 1 base, with 6 bases left between them. Germline V gene lookup returns CDR1 MDHEN and CDR2 SYDVKM. The CDR3 has 12 amino acids. The CDR3 DNA reads TGTGCCAGCCGGGACAGCAATCAGCCCCAGCATTTT. The encoded protein is CASRDSNQPQHF.

V usage is TRBV29-1 and J usage is TRBJ2-7; D unclear. This CDR3 is 12 amino acids long. Trimming took off 4 bases at V and 7 bases at J, with 14 bases between the two ends. CDR1 is SQVTM, CDR2 ANQGSEA, per germline. The DNA for the CDR3 is TGCAGCGTTGTCAGACAAGGTGGGGAGCAGTACTTC. Translation: CSVVRQGGEQYF.